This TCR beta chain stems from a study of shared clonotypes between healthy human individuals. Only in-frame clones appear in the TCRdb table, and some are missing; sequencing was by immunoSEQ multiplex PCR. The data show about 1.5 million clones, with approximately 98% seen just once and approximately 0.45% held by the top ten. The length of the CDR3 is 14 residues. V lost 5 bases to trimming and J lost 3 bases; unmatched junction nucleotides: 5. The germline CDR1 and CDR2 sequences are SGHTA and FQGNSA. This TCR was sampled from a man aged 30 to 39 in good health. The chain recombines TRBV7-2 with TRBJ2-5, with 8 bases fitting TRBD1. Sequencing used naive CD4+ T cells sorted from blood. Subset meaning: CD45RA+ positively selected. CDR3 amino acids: CASSPNRGKETQYF. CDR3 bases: TGTGCCAGCAGCCCAAACAGGGGGAAAGAGACCCAGTACTTC.